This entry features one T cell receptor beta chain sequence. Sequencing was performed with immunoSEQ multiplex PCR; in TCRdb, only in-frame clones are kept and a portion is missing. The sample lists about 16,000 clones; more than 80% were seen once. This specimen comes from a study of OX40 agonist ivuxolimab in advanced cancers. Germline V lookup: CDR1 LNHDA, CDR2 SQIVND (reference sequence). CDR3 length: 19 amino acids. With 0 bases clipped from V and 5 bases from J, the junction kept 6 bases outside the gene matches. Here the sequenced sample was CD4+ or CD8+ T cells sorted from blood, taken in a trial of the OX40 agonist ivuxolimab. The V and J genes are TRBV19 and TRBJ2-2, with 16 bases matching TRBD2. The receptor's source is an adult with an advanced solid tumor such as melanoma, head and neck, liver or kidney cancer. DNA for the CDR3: TGTGCCAGTAGTATAGACCCGGGACTAGCGGGAGGGCCGACCGGGGAGCTGTTTTTT. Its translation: CASSIDPGLAGGPTGELFF.